The clone carrying this T cell receptor beta chain has a handful of counts. The antigen remains undetermined. The source of the sample is a study of blood T cells in healthy people across ages. Study-level results: Estimated diversity across one million T cells was deemed an underestimate. Because sorting was not performed, PBMCs prevented conclusive naive versus antigen-experienced comparison. Roughly linear declines in TCR beta diversity per million T cells occurred with age.

Sample-barcoded 5' priming and a J-beta primer mix drove a second PCR of 7 to 11 cycles. One entry per CDR3 protein, called by TCRdb with MiXCR from the 5' RACE reads. The sample shows roughly 1.9 million distinct CDR3 sequences, 30% to 40% of them seen only once. The sample comprised blood. This TCR derives from a human donor in good health.

The CDR3 nucleotides are TGTGCCACCAGTGATTCTCGGGACAGGGGTGAAGCTTTCTTT. It translates to CATSDSRDRGEAFF. This chain connects TRBV24-1 to TRBJ1-1, with 10 bases fitting TRBD1. The CDR3 consists of 14 residues. V lost 2 bases to trimming and J lost 7 bases; unmatched junction nucleotides: 3. Germline CDR1 KGHDR, CDR2 SFDVKD.